This TCR beta chain was sequenced in a study of T cells in Graves' hyperthyroidism and ophthalmopathy. Amplified regions were TCR beta CDR3 sequences from RNA transcripts. HTBI primers were used for first-round RT-PCR of the TCR CDR3. TCRdb redid the calling of the multiplex PCR reads with MiXCR, one entry per CDR3 protein. Of 350,000 or so distinct CDR3 sequences in the sample, about 17% were seen once. The CDR3 contains 14 residues. Per the germline V gene, CDR1 is SEHNR and CDR2 is FQNEAQ (reference sequence). J was trimmed by 8 bases and V by 3 bases; bases with no gene match: 6. Sequencing was carried out using blood. This clonotype was sampled from a young woman with Graves' hyperthyroidism that later progressed to Graves' ophthalmopathy. V and J are TRBV7-9 and TRBJ1-4; 7 positions match TRBD1. Here the CDR3 DNA reads TGTGCCAGCAGCTTTTTCCAAGGGGGCGAAAAACTGTTTTTT. This encodes CASSFFQGGEKLFF.